A single sample is the source of the 8 T cell receptor beta chains below, sequenced in a study of shared clonotypes between healthy human individuals. TCRdb's table, derived via immunoSEQ multiplex PCR, lists solely in-frame clones and lacks some. The sample records more than 2 million clones, nearly 97% being singletons. Sequenced material: naive CD4+ T cells sorted from blood. Subset defined: CD45RA+ positively selected. The receptor source for this set is a man aged 18 to 29 in good health.

V is TRBV7-9 and J is TRBJ1-3; D is unclear. The V gene's germline CDR1 is SEHNR and CDR2 FQNEAQ (reference sequence). This CDR3 comprises 14 residues. V lost 2 bases and J lost 0, with 5 bases in between. CDR3 sequence reads: CASSLFGSGNTIYF. For the CDR3, the DNA is TGTGCCAGCAGCTTATTCGGCTCTGGAAACACCATATATTTT.

The chain combines TRBV14 with TRBJ2-7; TRBD1 agrees at 12 bases. The ends lost 4 bases at V and 3 bases at J; junction bases unmatched: 4. There are 15 residues in the CDR3. Germline CDR1 and CDR2: SGHDN and FVKESK. The CDR3 nucleotides read TGTGCCAGCAGCCCTCGGGACAGGGGGCGCTACGAGCAGTACTTC. This encodes CASSPRDRGRYEQYF.

This clone was detected once. The V gene is TRBV30, the J gene TRBJ1-1; D is unclear. V gave up 0 bases and J gave up 4 bases, with 6 bases separating them. Germline V CDR1 and CDR2: GTSNPN, SVGIG (reference sequence). The CDR3 has 12 residues. The CDR3 DNA reads as TGTGCCTGGAGTGTACGGAGCACTGAAGCTTTCTTT. Protein product: CAWSVRSTEAFF.

The chain has TRBV25-1 and TRBJ2-2; 9 nucleotides align to TRBD1. The CDR3 covers 15 residues. Per the germline V gene, CDR1 is MGHDK and CDR2 is SYGVNS. V lost 6 bases to trimming and J lost 3 bases; unmatched junction nucleotides: 5. The CDR3 loop reads CASRNRGPDTGELFF. The CDR3 DNA follows: TGTGCCAGCAGAAACAGGGGGCCAGACACCGGGGAGCTGTTTTTT. The complete variable domain, with remaining parts taken from reference TRBV25-1 and TRBJ2-2, reads EADIYQTPRYLVIGTGKKITLECSQTMGHDKMYWYQQDPGMELHLIHYSYGVNSTEKGDLSSESTVSRIRTEHFPLTLESARPSHTSQYLCASRNRGPDTGELFFGEGSRLTVL.

The chain employs TRBV30 and TRBJ1-3, with no clear D. The germline V and J ends were trimmed by 5 bases and 0 bases, with 8 bases remaining between them. The CDR3 totals 13 residues. Germline CDR1 GTSNPN, CDR2 SVGIG (reference sequence). The CDR3 nucleotides read TGTGCCTGGGGCCAAGGCTCTGGAAACACCATATATTTT. Translated, it gives CAWGQGSGNTIYF.

The CDR3 DNA sequence: TGCGCCAGCAGCCCCGGATCAGTGATGAACACCGGGGAGCTGTTTTTT. It translates to CASSPGSVMNTGELFF. The chain couples TRBV5-1 to TRBJ2-2, with D hard to call. The V end lost 4 bases, the J end lost 1 base, and 14 bases lay between the germline ends. Germline values: CDR1 SGHRS, CDR2 YFSETQ. There are 16 residues in the CDR3.

This clone appeared a single time. This sequence joins TRBV21-1 and TRBJ1-2; the DNA was not used to check the table's D call, TRBD1. TRBV21-1 is a documented pseudogene. The CDR3 runs 14 residues. The CDR3 here is CASSNGQGAGGYTF. CDR3 coding DNA: TGTGCCAGCAGCAACGGACAGGGGGCGGGAGGCTACACCTTC.

This sequence joins TRBV5-6 and TRBJ1-2; D is undetermined. Trimming shortened V by 4 bases and J by 8 bases, and 15 bases separated the two germline ends. From germline, CDR1 is SGHDT and CDR2 YYEEEE. The CDR3 spans 13 residues. CDR3 sequence reads: CASSPTIEGGYTF. The CDR3 bases are TGTGCCAGCAGCCCAACGATTGAGGGCGGCTACACCTTC.